Shown below are 13 T cell receptor beta chains from a single sample sequenced in a study of blood T cells in healthy people across ages. Using a J-beta primer mix together with a sample-barcoded 5' primer, a second PCR was run for roughly 6 to 11 cycles. TCRdb recomputed calls from the 5' RACE reads with MiXCR, one row per CDR3 protein. The sample contains 1.6 million or so distinct CDR3 sequences, 30% to 40% of which appear only once. Sample: blood. The receptor set was obtained from a woman aged 25 to 39 in good health.

The chain couples TRBV7-2 to TRBJ2-7, with D perhaps TRBD1 or TRBD2 (5 bases each). The CDR3 length is 15 residues. V lost 5 bases and J lost 6, with 20 bases in between. The germline gives CDR1 SGHTA, CDR2 FQGNSA. The CDR3 loop reads CASSITGASCLEQYF. The CDR3 bases are TGTGCCAGCAGCATCACCGGGGCTAGCTGCCTCGAGCAGTACTTC.

The genes are TRBV20-1 and TRBJ2-5, with D perhaps given as TRBD1 or TRBD2 (5 bases each). Germline lookup yields CDR1 DFQATT and CDR2 SNEGSKA (reference sequence). CDR3 length: 14 amino acids. V was clipped by 0 bases and J by 7 bases, with 15 bases between them. DNA of the CDR3: TGCAGTGCTAGAGATCGGGGACGAACTTGGACCCAGTACTTC. Translating it yields CSARDRGRTWTQYF.

The V and J genes are TRBV27 and TRBJ2-2; D tentatively reads TRBD1 or TRBD2 (6 bases each). The CDR3 totals 15 residues. Germline CDR1 MNHEY, CDR2 SMNVEV (reference sequence). Trimming took off 5 bases at V and 6 bases at J, with 16 bases between the two ends. CDR3 DNA sequence: TGTGCCAGCAGTAAGGGGGGCATGATCCCCGGGGAGCTGTTTTTT. Protein: CASSKGGMIPGELFF.

V usage is TRBV27 and J usage is TRBJ1-1; D unclear. V dropped 10 bases and J dropped 1 base, with 13 bases sitting between them. Germline V gene lookup returns CDR1 MNHEY and CDR2 SMNVEV (reference sequence). The CDR3 is made up of 13 amino acids. CDR3 in DNA: TGTGCCATTTCGACCGGTAAGAACACTGAAGCTTTCTTT. Translating it yields CAISTGKNTEAFF.

V is TRBV4-1 and J is TRBJ1-1; no reliable D call. Trimming took off 4 bases at V and 1 base at J, with 13 bases between the two ends. Per the germline V gene, CDR1 is MGHRA and CDR2 is YSYEKL. This CDR3 region has 15 residues. The CDR3, as DNA: TGCGCCAGCAGCCCTATCGGACGATCGAACACTGAAGCTTTCTTT. Its protein product is CASSPIGRSNTEAFF.

As to this clonotype: A junction end diverges from the germline sequence, so it may reflect a read error. The chain has TRBV12-3 or TRBV12-4 and TRBJ1-1; D is unclear. The CDR3 is 14 residues long. The CDR3 DNA follows: TGTGCCAGCAGTTTGTTCGGACCGAACGCTGAAGCTTTCTTT. Protein: CASSLFGPNAEAFF.

Comment on this clonotype: This may stem from a read error, because a much larger clone lies one nucleotide away. The chain employs TRBV12-3 or TRBV12-4 and TRBJ2-3; tentative D call: TRBD1 (5 bases). CDR3 length equals 13 residues. The CDR3 is CASSWTTTDTEYF. In DNA form, the CDR3 reads TGTGCCAGCAGTTGGACAACCACAGATACGGAGTATTTT.

The chain combines TRBV12-3 or TRBV12-4 with TRBJ1-5, with a tentative D call TRBD1 (5 bases). This CDR3 comprises 14 residues. V lost 3 bases, J lost 5 bases, and 11 bases lay in between. The DNA for the CDR3 is TGTGCCAGCAGTTTGTGGCAGGGTGATCAGCCCCAGCATTTT. Amino acid sequence: CASSLWQGDQPQHF.

In its sample, this clonotype was seen a few times. The V and J genes are TRBV29-1 and TRBJ1-2; D may be TRBD1 (5 bases). Trimming stripped 5 bases from V and 1 base from J, with 17 bases between. The CDR3 totals 15 residues. Germline values: CDR1 SQVTM, CDR2 ANQGSEA. The CDR3 bases are TGCAGCGTTTTGTCAGGGAGGTGGGGTAACTATGGCTACACCTTC. Translating it yields CSVLSGRWGNYGYTF.

The gene calls are TRBV4-2 and TRBJ1-2; 7 positions match TRBD1. This CDR3 has 16 amino acids. In germline, CDR1 is LGHNA, CDR2 YNFKEQ. V shed 0 bases, J shed 6 bases, and the junction held 10 bases outside the gene matches. CDR3 amino acids: CASSQEYGTDQNGYTF. The DNA of the CDR3 is TGTGCCAGCAGCCAAGAGTACGGGACAGATCAAAATGGCTACACCTTC.

This chain links TRBV12-3 or TRBV12-4 with TRBJ2-5, with unresolved D. V was pared by 1 base and J by 1 base, with 7 bases between. The length of the CDR3 is 14 residues. CDR3 protein: CASSLESVQETQYF. In DNA form, the CDR3 reads TGTGCCAGCAGTTTAGAGTCGGTCCAAGAGACCCAGTACTTC.

This clonotype was observed a few times. This chain connects TRBV6-6 to TRBJ2-5; D remains unclear. Per germline, CDR1 MNHNY and CDR2 SVGAGI (reference sequence). The CDR3 length is 14 residues. Trimming pared 2 bases from V and 5 bases from J, leaving 12 bases between. DNA of the CDR3: TGTGCCAGCAGTTACCCAGAATTGGGGGAGACCCAGTACTTC. Encoded protein: CASSYPELGETQYF.

The gene calls are TRBV5-1 and TRBJ2-7; TRBD1 might be the D (6 bases). Looked up from germline, CDR1 is SGHRS and CDR2 is YFSETQ. This CDR3 is 14 amino acids long. The V end lost 0 bases, the J end lost 5 bases, and 12 bases lay between the germline ends. The CDR3 DNA sequence: TGCGCCAGCAGCTTGGGCCAGGGGCACAACGAGCAGTACTTC. Its protein product is CASSLGQGHNEQYF.